This T cell receptor beta chain was recorded in a study of human T cells and chemical hapten exposure. Looking at the study overall: Application of 0.01% DPC to the upper back was done by patch test, with a reading at 6 days.

In the case of this clonotype: A much larger clonotype is one base distant, so this may be a read error.

Time point noted: pre-sensitization, week 0. Treatment in this sample: therapeutic diphenylcyclopropenone sensitization with weekly scalp DPC. Whole blood, unfractionated, served as the material for total RNA extraction. The CDR3 contains 15 residues. Trimming took 6 bases from V and 9 from J, leaving 18 bases between them. Each cDNA molecule in the library carried unique molecular identifiers. Each CDR3 protein is one row after TCRdb ran MiXCR on the RACE reads. The data hold roughly 34,000 distinct CDR3 sequences, with about a tenth observed a single time. The sample consisted of whole blood, taken in connection with sensitization to the hapten diphenylcyclopropenone (DPC). The rearrangement links TRBV12-3 or TRBV12-4 to TRBJ1-6, with D hard to call. This clonotype was sampled from a man aged 45-65 years with alopecia areata. Some clones in this sample may be carry-over from other donors' samples. CDR3 sequence reads: CASRLSGLTASPLHF. CDR3 nucleotide sequence: TGTGCCAGCAGGTTATCCGGGCTTACGGCTTCACCCCTCCACTTT.